This T cell receptor beta chain was sequenced for a study of T cells in Graves' hyperthyroidism and ophthalmopathy. TCR beta CDR3 sequences were amplified from RNA transcripts. HTBI primers were the set used in a first-round RT-PCR of the TCR CDR3. From the multiplex PCR reads, TCRdb called clonotypes with MiXCR, one entry per CDR3 protein. The sample gives hundreds of thousands of distinct CDR3 sequences, roughly 15% of which show up once; around 4.5% is in the top ten. The sample holds many counts of this clonotype. Germline CDR1 SGDLS, CDR2 YYNGEE. The CDR3 sequence is 15 residues long. The junction had 6 bases not matched to a gene; V was cut back by 0 bases and J by 3 bases.

This clonotype was sampled from a woman aged 40 to 50 with Graves' ophthalmopathy. V usage is TRBV9 and J usage is TRBJ2-7, with TRBD1 identical over 7 bases. Material: blood. The CDR3 reads CASSVALGQHYEQYF. CDR3 nucleotide sequence: TGTGCCAGCAGCGTAGCCCTGGGACAGCACTACGAGCAGTACTTC.